The 5 T cell receptor beta chains below all came from one sample that was sequenced in a study of T cells in tumors after PD-1 blockade. The method was immunoSEQ multiplex PCR; TCRdb's version includes in-frame clones alone and lacks a portion of them. The sample lists fewer than 35,000 clones; roughly 78% were seen once. The source was PBMCs, collected before anti-PD-1 treatment. Every receptor here comes from a human donor with basal cell carcinoma.

This chain connects TRBV27 to TRBJ2-7, with TRBD2 identical over 7 bases. Germline V lookup: CDR1 MNHEY, CDR2 SMNVEV (reference sequence). The CDR3 has 13 residues. V shed 6 bases, J shed 7 bases, and the junction held 9 bases outside the gene matches. The CDR3 nucleotides are TGTGCCAGCAGGGCCGGGGGAGGGCGGGAGCAGTACTTC. Its translation is CASRAGGGREQYF.

This clone was seen only once. Germline and junction disagree at one end, which may indicate a read error. The chain combines TRBV14 with TRBJ2-7; the D gene is possibly TRBD2 (6 bases). CDR1 SGHDN and CDR2 FVKESK come from the germline V gene. CDR3 length: 13 amino acids. The CDR3: CASSQDTSPQLVF. In nucleotides, the CDR3 is TGTGCCAGCAGCCAAGATACTAGCCCGCAGTTGGTGTTC.

The chain couples TRBV6-5 to TRBJ1-2; the D gene is possibly TRBD1 (6 bases). The germline V gene encodes CDR1 MNHEY and CDR2 SVGAGI. CDR3 length equals 15 residues. Trimming left V 0 bases short and J 0 bases short, with 8 bases between. The CDR3 spells CASSYSGASNYGYTF. Written as DNA, the CDR3 is TGTGCCAGCAGTTACTCGGGGGCCTCTAACTATGGCTACACCTTC.

In nucleotides, the CDR3 is TGTGCCAGCAGCGTCTCGAGACACACGAACACTGAAGCTTTCTTT. This sequence encodes CASSVSRHTNTEAFF. This chain links TRBV9 with TRBJ1-1; no clear D gene. The V end lost 2 bases, the J end lost 1 base, and 12 bases lay between the germline ends. Germline assignment: CDR1 SGDLS and CDR2 YYNGEE. CDR3 length: 15 amino acids.

The rearrangement links TRBV28 to TRBJ2-1; TRBD2 matches at 13 bases. The CDR3 has 19 amino acids. Germline CDR1 is MDHEN and CDR2 is SYDVKM. Trimming removed 10 bases from V and 0 bases from J; junction bases left unmatched: 15. The DNA for the CDR3 is TGTGCCACCTCAACCCTGACTAGCGGGGGGTTACGCTCCTACAATGAGCAGTTCTTC. Its protein is CATSTLTSGGLRSYNEQFF.